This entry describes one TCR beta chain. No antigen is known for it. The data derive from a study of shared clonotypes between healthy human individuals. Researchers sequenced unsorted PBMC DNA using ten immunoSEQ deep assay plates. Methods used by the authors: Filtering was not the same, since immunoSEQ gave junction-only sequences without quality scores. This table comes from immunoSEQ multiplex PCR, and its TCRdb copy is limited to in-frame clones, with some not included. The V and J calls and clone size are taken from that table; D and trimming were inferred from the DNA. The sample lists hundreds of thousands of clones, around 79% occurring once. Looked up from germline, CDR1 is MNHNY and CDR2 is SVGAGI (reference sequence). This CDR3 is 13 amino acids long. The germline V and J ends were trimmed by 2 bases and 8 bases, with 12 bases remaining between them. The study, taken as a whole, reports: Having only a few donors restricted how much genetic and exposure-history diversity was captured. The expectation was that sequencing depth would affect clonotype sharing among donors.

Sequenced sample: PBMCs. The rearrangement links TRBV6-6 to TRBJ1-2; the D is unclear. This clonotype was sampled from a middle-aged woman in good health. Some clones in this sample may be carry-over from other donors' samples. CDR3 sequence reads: CASSYGEGRGYTF. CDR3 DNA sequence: TGTGCCAGCAGTTACGGGGAGGGAAGAGGCTACACCTTC.